This T cell receptor beta chain was identified in a study of vaccination and CD4 T cells after COVID-19. Across the study: With a range of 35 to 161, the median interval from diagnosis to drawing post-COVID samples was around 93 days.

This clonotype was picked up a small number of times. Its antigen is as yet unknown. As for treatment: roughly 11-day PBMC culture with coronavirus spike peptide pools or control peptides (ViraFEST assay). Sequenced with the Oncomine TCR Beta short-read assay was DNA taken from cultured CD4+ T cells. TCRdb analysed the PCR reads with MiXCR anew, one entry per CDR3 protein. The sample shows 9,500 to 15,000 distinct CDR3 sequences, roughly two fifths of them seen only once. The CDR3 runs 11 residues. V was cut by 5 bases and J by 6 bases, with 8 bases left in between. Germline lookup yields CDR1 MDHEN and CDR2 SYDVKM.

Sequencing was performed on cultured CD4+ T cells from blood. J is TRBJ2-7 and V is TRBV28; no clear D gene. This TCR came from a human donor with COVID-19. CDR3 in DNA: TGTGCCAGCAGTGGAACTGGCGAGCAGTACTTC. It codes for CASSGTGEQYF.